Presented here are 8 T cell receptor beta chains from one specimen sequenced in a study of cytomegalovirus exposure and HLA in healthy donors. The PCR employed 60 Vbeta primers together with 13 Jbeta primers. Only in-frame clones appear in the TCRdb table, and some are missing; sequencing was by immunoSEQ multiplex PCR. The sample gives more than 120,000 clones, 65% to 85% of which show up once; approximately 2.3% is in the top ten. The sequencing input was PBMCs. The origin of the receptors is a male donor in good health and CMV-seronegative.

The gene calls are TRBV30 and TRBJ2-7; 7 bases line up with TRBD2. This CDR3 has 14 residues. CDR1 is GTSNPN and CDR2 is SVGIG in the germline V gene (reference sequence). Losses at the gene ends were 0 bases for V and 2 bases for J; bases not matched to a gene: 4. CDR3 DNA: TGTGCCTGGAGTGTACTTAGCGGGCCCTACGAGCAGTACTTC. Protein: CAWSVLSGPYEQYF.

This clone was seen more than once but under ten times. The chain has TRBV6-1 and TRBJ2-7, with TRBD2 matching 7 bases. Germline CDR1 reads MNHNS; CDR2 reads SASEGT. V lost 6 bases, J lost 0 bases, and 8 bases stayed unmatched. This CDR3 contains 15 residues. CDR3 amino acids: CASRVGTTSSYEQYF. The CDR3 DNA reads TGTGCCAGCAGAGTTGGGACTACGAGCTCCTACGAGCAGTACTTC.

CDR3 bases: TGTGCCAGCAGTCCGTCCGGGACAGGTTATGGCTACACCTTC. Its protein product is CASSPSGTGYGYTF. The chain uses TRBV27 and TRBJ1-2, with 8 bases matching TRBD1. This CDR3 has 14 residues. The V gene's germline CDR1 is MNHEY and CDR2 SMNVEV (reference sequence). V shed 5 bases and J 5 bases; nucleotides not matched to a gene: 7.

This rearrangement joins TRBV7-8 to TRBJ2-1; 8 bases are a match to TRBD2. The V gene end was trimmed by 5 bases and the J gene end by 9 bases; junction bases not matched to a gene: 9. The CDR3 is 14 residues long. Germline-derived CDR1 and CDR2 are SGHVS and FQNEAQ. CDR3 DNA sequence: TGTGCCAGCAGCCAATCGGGACTAGTCGGTGAGCAGTTCTTC. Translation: CASSQSGLVGEQFF.

The CDR3: CASSLDINQGDTQYF. CDR3 in DNA: TGTGCCAGCAGCTTGGACATTAACCAGGGGGATACGCAGTATTTT. The chain recombines TRBV5-4 with TRBJ2-3; D might be TRBD1 (6 bases). V was trimmed by 0 bases and J by 6 bases, leaving 14 bases between them. Per germline, CDR1 SGHNT and CDR2 YYREEE (reference sequence). The CDR3 sequence is 15 residues long.

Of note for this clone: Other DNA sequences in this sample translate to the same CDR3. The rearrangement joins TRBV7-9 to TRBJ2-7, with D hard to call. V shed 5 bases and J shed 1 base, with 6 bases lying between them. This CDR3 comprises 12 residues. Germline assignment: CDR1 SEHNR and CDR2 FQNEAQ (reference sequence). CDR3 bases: TGTGCCAGCAGCCCACTGTCCTACGAGCAGTACTTC. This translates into CASSPLSYEQYF.

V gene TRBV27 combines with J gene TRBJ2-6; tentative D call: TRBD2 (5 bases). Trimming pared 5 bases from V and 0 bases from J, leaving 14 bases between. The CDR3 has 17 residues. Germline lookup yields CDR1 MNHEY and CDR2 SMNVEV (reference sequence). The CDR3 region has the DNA TGTGCCAGCAGTCCCGCACTAGGGAGCTCTGGGGCCAACGTCCTGACTTTC. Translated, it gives CASSPALGSSGANVLTF.

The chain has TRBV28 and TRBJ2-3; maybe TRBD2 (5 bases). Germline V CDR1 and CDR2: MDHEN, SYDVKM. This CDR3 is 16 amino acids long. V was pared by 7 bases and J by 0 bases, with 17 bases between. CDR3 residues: CASTSRRGQSTDTQYF. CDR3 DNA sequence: TGTGCCAGCACTTCCCGGAGAGGGCAGAGCACAGATACGCAGTATTTT.